This is a list of T cell receptor beta chains from one sample in a study of blood T cell repertoires in COVID-19. Repertoires were generated with immunoSEQ multiplex PCR, while TCRdb's copy carries only in-frame clones and drops some. The sample lists 400,000 to 450,000 clones, 90% occurring once. Sequencing input: PBMCs or T cells enriched from blood (not recorded which). These receptors came from a man aged 18-30 years who had recovered from COVID-19. Both conserved end residues are part of each CDR3. The order of the fields is J gene, clone size, V gene, D gene, CDR3 DNA, CDR3 protein. D genes are given only for firm matches. Some rows have no size entry. The others give once, few or many, or a class for an expanded clone.

TRBJ1-1 | . | TRBV9 | . | TGTGCCAGCAATGAGAATATGAACACTGAAGCTTTCTTT | CASNENMNTEAFF
TRBJ1-4 | . | TRBV15 | . | TGTGCCACCAGCAGAGATCAAGGCAGGGGTTTTAGAAAACTGTTTTTT | CATSRDQGRGFRKLFF
TRBJ1-4 | . | TRBV19 | . | TGTGCCAGTAGTAAGAGACAGGAGGTGGATGAAAAACTGTTTTTT | CASSKRQEVDEKLFF
TRBJ2-5 | . | TRBV27 | . | TGTGCCAGCAGACAAGACAGTACTAAAGAGACCCAGTACTTC | CASRQDSTKETQYF
TRBJ1-6 | . | TRBV12-3/TRBV12-4 | . | TGTGCCAGCAGTTTAGGACGGGAGTCTGCCCTCCACTTT | CASSLGRESALHF
TRBJ2-2 | . | TRBV27 | TRBD2 | TGTGCCAGCACACAAAGGTGCAGGGAGGGTTTTGACACCGGGGAGCTGTTTTTT | CASTQRCREGFDTGELFF
TRBJ2-1 | . | TRBV27 | TRBD1 | TGTGCCAGCAGTCCAGGGACAGGGAATAATGAGCAGTTCTTC | CASSPGTGNNEQFF
TRBJ1-5 | . | TRBV6-5 | TRBD1 | TGTGCCACTAGGGGGCCACAGGAGCCCCAGCATTTT | CATRGPQEPQHF
TRBJ1-1 | . | TRBV5-1 | TRBD1 | TGCGCCAGCAGCTCCGGACAGGGGATAGTCCCTGAAGCTTTCTTT | CASSSGQGIVPEAFF
TRBJ2-5 | . | TRBV5-1 | . | TGCGCCAGCAGCTTGGTTCGAGAGGGAGAGACCCAGTACTTC | CASSLVREGETQYF
TRBJ1-5 | . | TRBV7-2 | . | TGTGCCAGCAGCTTAGAAATGGGGAGGAATCAGCCCCAGCATTTT | CASSLEMGRNQPQHF
TRBJ1-1 | . | TRBV2 | . | TGTGCCAGCAGACAGGGATTGGCTGAAGCTTTCTTT | CASRQGLAEAFF
TRBJ2-2 | . | TRBV2 | . | TGTGCCAGCAGTGACGAATCGGCCGGGGAGCTGTTTTTT | CASSDESAGELFF
TRBJ1-1 | . | TRBV6-5 | TRBD1 | TGTGCCAGCGAACAGGGGCGGAACACTGAAGCTTTCTTT | CASEQGRNTEAFF
TRBJ1-6 | . | TRBV30 | . | TGTGCCTGGAGTGTTGGGGGAGGTGGGAATTCACCCCTCCACTTT | CAWSVGGGGNSPLHF
TRBJ1-3 | . | TRBV12-5 | . | TGTGCTAGTGGTCCCCTGACGGGCTCTGGAAACACCATATATTTT | CASGPLTGSGNTIYF
TRBJ2-7 | . | TRBV5-5 | TRBD1 | TGTGCCAGCAGCATTGACAGGGTCAACGAGCAGTACTTC | CASSIDRVNEQYF
TRBJ2-7 | . | TRBV2 | . | TGTGCCAGCAGTGTCCAGGGGCAATGGGAGCAGTACTTC | CASSVQGQWEQYF
TRBJ2-7 | few | TRBV27 | . | TGTGCCAGCAGTTCCCGTACGAGTGAGCAGTACTTC | CASSSRTSEQYF
TRBJ2-7 | . | TRBV27 | . | TGTGCCAGCAGCCTAGACTACAGGGCCCACTACGAGCAGTACTTC | CASSLDYRAHYEQYF
TRBJ1-1 | . | TRBV6-1 | . | TGTGCCAGCAGTGACATGGGTGGGGCGAACACTGAAGCTTTCTTT | CASSDMGGANTEAFF
TRBJ2-2 | . | TRBV24-1 | . | TGTGCCACCAGTGCAGGGGACAACACCGGGGAGCTGTTTTTT | CATSAGDNTGELFF
TRBJ2-1 | . | TRBV27 | TRBD2 | TGTGCCAGCAGTTTATCTGCGGGAGGGCCCTCGCAGTACAATGAGCAGTTCTTC | CASSLSAGGPSQYNEQFF
TRBJ1-2 | once | TRBV28 | TRBD1 | TGTGCCAGCAGTCCGGGCGGACAGGGGGCTGTCAACTATGGCTACACCTTC | CASSPGGQGAVNYGYTF
TRBJ1-6 | . | TRBV7-3 | TRBD1 | TGTGCCAGCAGCGAGGACAGGGGGCTACCCCTCCACTTT | CASSEDRGLPLHF
TRBJ1-1 | . | TRBV5-6 | . | TGTGCCAGCAGCCCGGGTGGCCGCCTAAGGAACACTGAAGCTTTCTTT | CASSPGGRLRNTEAFF
TRBJ2-1 | . | TRBV7-3 | TRBD2 | TGTGCCAGCAGGGGTAGCGGGGACAATGAGCAGTTCTTC | CASRGSGDNEQFF
TRBJ2-1 | . | TRBV3-1/TRBV3-2 | TRBD2 | TGTGCCAGCAGCCAAGGTCTGGGGGCTAGCGGGAGTCCACGCTACAATGAGCAGTTCTTC | CASSQGLGASGSPRYNEQFF
TRBJ2-7 | . | TRBV27 | . | TGTGCCAGCAGGCCGGGGAGTAGTAACCACGAGCAGTACTTC | CASRPGSSNHEQYF
TRBJ2-5 | . | TRBV5-4 | . | TGTGCCAGCAGCTTTAGGCAGGGAACTCAAGAGACCCAGTACTTC | CASSFRQGTQETQYF
TRBJ1-5 | . | TRBV29-1 | TRBD1 | TGCAGCGCCAGCGTGACGGACAGGGGGGGGCAGCCCCAGCATTTT | CSASVTDRGGQPQHF
TRBJ1-1 | . | TRBV5-1 | . | TGCGCCAGCAGCTTGGGAGCGTCCCAAAACACTGAAGCTTTCTTT | CASSLGASQNTEAFF
TRBJ1-2 | once | TRBV19 | TRBD1 | TGTGCCAGTAAAGACAGGGGCTATGGCTACACCTTC | CASKDRGYGYTF
TRBJ2-1 | . | TRBV29-1 | TRBD2 | TGCAGCGTTGGTTTAAGGCTAGCGGGAGTTGAGCAGTTCTTC | CSVGLRLAGVEQFF
TRBJ1-5 | . | TRBV3-1/TRBV3-2 | TRBD1 | TGTGCCAGCAGCCAAGATCCGGGACAGGGAGAGCCCCAGCATTTT | CASSQDPGQGEPQHF
TRBJ1-2 | . | TRBV25-1 | TRBD1 | TGTGCCAGCACCTTTGGCAGGGGGAACTATGGCTACACCTTC | CASTFGRGNYGYTF
TRBJ1-2 | . | TRBV28 | TRBD1 | TGTGCCAGCAGGGTGGGGACAGTTTATGGCTACACCTTC | CASRVGTVYGYTF
TRBJ2-7 | . | TRBV29-1 | . | TGCAGCGTTGGGAGCGGCCCCTACGAGCAGTACTTC | CSVGSGPYEQYF
TRBJ2-7 | . | TRBV2 | . | TGTGCCAGCAGTACTATACTAGCATTCCACGAGCAGTACTTC | CASSTILAFHEQYF
TRBJ1-2 | . | TRBV10-3 | TRBD1 | TGTGCCATCAGTGAAGGGACAGGGTTATACTACACCTTC | CAISEGTGLYYTF
TRBJ2-7 | . | TRBV1 | . | TGCACCAGCAGCCCCCTAAGGCAGGGGGCATCCTACGAGCAGTACTTC | CTSSPLRQGASYEQYF
TRBJ2-7 | . | TRBV15 | . | TGTGCCACCAGCAGAGATCTGTGGGTAGGAGAAACCTACGAGCAGTACTTC | CATSRDLWVGETYEQYF
TRBJ1-1 | . | TRBV28 | TRBD1 | TGTGCCAGCACCTTTGGGCTACAGGGGGAAGCTTTCTTT | CASTFGLQGEAFF
TRBJ2-3 | once | TRBV21-1 | . | TGTGCCAGCAGCAAAGTGGGCCGCACAGATACGCAGTATTTT | CASSKVGRTDTQYF
TRBJ1-3 | . | TRBV3-1/TRBV3-2 | TRBD1 | TGTGCCAGCAGCCAACTGACAGGGCTGGGAAACACCATATATTTT | CASSQLTGLGNTIYF
TRBJ2-3 | . | TRBV29-1 | TRBD2 | TGCAGCGTGCGGACTAGCGGGGGCCTCACAGATACGCAGTATTTT | CSVRTSGGLTDTQYF
TRBJ2-1 | . | TRBV7-3 | . | TGTGCCAGCAGAGGCGGGGCTTCGAATGAGCAGTTCTTC | CASRGGASNEQFF
TRBJ1-2 | . | TRBV28 | . | TGTGCCAGCGGGTCCTACAGGGAGAGTGGCTACACCTTC | CASGSYRESGYTF
TRBJ1-2 | few | TRBV11-2 | TRBD1 | TGTGCCAGCAGCTTATCTGGACAGGGTCTCTATGGCTACACCTTC | CASSLSGQGLYGYTF
TRBJ2-6 | . | TRBV5-4 | TRBD1 | TGTGCCAGCAGCCCTCGGGACAGGGGGTCTGGGGCCAACGTCCTGACTTTC | CASSPRDRGSGANVLTF
TRBJ1-5 | . | TRBV6-5 | . | TGTGCCAGCAGGCGACAGTACAATCAGCCCCAGCATTTT | CASRRQYNQPQHF
TRBJ1-6 | . | TRBV12-5 | . | TGTGCTAGTGGTTTGGTACTGACGGGGGGGGATTCACCCCTCCACTTT | CASGLVLTGGDSPLHF
TRBJ1-5 | . | TRBV3-1/TRBV3-2 | . | TGTGCCAGCAGCCTAACGGACAGTCAGCCCCAGCATTTT | CASSLTDSQPQHF
TRBJ1-4 | . | TRBV2 | . | TGTGCCAGCAGTGCACTAGGGTTACCTAATGAAAAACTGTTTTTT | CASSALGLPNEKLFF
TRBJ1-3 | . | TRBV28 | . | TGTGCCAGCAGAAACCAGGGAGGGTCTGGAAACACCATATATTTT | CASRNQGGSGNTIYF
TRBJ1-2 | . | TRBV28 | TRBD1 | TGTGCCAGCAGTTCGACAGGGGCCGCCTATGGCTACACCTTC | CASSSTGAAYGYTF
TRBJ1-1 | once | TRBV28 | . | TGTGCCAGCTCTGGCAGGTGGCCTTTGAACACTGAAGCTTTCTTT | CASSGRWPLNTEAFF
TRBJ2-1 | . | TRBV7-2 | . | TGTGCCAGCAGCTGGGTAGGTTATAGCGGTGATGAGCAGTTCTTC | CASSWVGYSGDEQFF
TRBJ2-2 | once | TRBV19 | . | TGTGCCAGTAGTACAGACATGAACACCGGGGAGCTGTTTTTT | CASSTDMNTGELFF